The clone carrying this T cell receptor beta chain turned up a few times. Combining a sample-barcoded 5' primer with a J-beta primer mix, a second PCR ran for roughly 7 to 11 cycles. Each CDR3 protein is one row after TCRdb ran MiXCR on the 5' RACE reads. The table shows about 570,000 distinct CDR3 sequences, with 27% occurring only once. These data originate in a study of blood T cells in healthy people across ages. The CDR3 is made up of 18 amino acids. From germline, CDR1 is SNHLY and CDR2 FYNNEI. After removal of 5 bases from V and 6 bases from J, the junction contained 20 bases not matched to a gene.

Sequencing was done on a sample of blood. This receptor was identified in a woman aged 70-85 years in good health. The chain combines TRBV2 with TRBJ2-5, with 8 bases matching TRBD1. CDR3 DNA: TGTGCCAGCAGTCGGAATGGACAGGGAAATTCCGGAAAAAAGACCCAGTACTTC. The encoded protein is CASSRNGQGNSGKKTQYF.